These 2 T cell receptor beta chains were all obtained from the same sample, sequenced in a study of shared clonotypes between healthy human individuals. Data came from immunoSEQ multiplex PCR; TCRdb stores just in-frame clones and leaves some out. The table has about 1.5 million clones, under 99% seen once. Source material: naive CD4+ T cells sorted from blood. The sample's subset: CD45RA+ positively selected. The receptor set was obtained from a man aged 25 to 40 in good health.

The chain couples TRBV7-6 to TRBJ2-4; D may be TRBD2 (6 bases). The V and J ends lost 5 bases and 3 bases respectively, with 17 bases between them. Germline assignment: CDR1 SGHVS and CDR2 FNYEAQ. This CDR3 has 16 amino acids. The CDR3 sequence is CASSPGTPGGKNIQYF. CDR3 in DNA: TGTGCCAGCAGCCCAGGGACTCCGGGTGGCAAAAACATTCAGTACTTC.

The chain has TRBV30 and TRBJ2-7; D not resolved. This CDR3 is built from 12 residues. V dropped 4 bases and J dropped 0 bases, with 7 bases sitting between them. Germline V CDR1 and CDR2: GTSNPN, SVGIG (reference sequence). The CDR3 DNA is TGTGCCTGGACGTACGGCTCCTACGAGCAGTACTTC. Residues: CAWTYGSYEQYF. Based on the CDR3 plus reference TRBV30 and TRBJ2-7, the full variable domain is SQTIHQWPATLVQPVGSPLSLECTVEGTSNPNLYWYRQAAGRGLQLLFYSVGIGQISSEVPQNLSASRPQDRQFILSSKKLLLSDSGFYLCAWTYGSYEQYFGPGTRLTVT.